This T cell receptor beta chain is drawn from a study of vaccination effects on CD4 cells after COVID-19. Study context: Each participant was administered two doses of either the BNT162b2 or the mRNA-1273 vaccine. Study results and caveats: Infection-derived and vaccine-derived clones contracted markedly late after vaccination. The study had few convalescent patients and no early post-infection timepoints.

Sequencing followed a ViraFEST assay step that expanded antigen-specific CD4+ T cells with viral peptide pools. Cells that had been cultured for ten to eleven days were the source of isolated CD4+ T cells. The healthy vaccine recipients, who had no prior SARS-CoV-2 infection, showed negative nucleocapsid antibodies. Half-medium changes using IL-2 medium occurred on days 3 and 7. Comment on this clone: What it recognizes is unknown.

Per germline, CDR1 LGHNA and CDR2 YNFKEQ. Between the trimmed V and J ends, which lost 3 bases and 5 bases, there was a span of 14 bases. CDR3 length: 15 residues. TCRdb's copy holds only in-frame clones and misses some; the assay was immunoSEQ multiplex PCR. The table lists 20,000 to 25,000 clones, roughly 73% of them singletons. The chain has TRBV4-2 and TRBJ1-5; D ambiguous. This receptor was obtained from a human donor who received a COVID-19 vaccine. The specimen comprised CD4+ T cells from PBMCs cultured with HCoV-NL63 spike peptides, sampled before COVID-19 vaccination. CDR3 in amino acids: CASSHDLDPHQPQHF. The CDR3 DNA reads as TGTGCCAGCAGCCACGACTTAGACCCTCATCAGCCCCAGCATTTT.